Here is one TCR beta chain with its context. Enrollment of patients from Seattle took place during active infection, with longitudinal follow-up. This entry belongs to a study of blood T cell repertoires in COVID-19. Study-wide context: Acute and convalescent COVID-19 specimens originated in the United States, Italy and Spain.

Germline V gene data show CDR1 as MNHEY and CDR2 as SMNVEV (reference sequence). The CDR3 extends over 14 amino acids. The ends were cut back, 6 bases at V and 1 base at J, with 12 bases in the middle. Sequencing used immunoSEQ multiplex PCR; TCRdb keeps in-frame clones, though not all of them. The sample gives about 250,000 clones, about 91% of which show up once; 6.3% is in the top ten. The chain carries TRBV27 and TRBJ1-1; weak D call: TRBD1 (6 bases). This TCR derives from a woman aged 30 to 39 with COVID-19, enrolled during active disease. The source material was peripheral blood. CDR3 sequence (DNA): TGTGCCAGCAGCCTACAGGGTTCGAACACTGAAGCTTTCTTT. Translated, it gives CASSLQGSNTEAFF.